The rows below give T cell receptor beta chains drawn from one sample of a study of graft-versus-host responses after intestinal transplantation. Sequencing was performed with immunoSEQ multiplex PCR; in TCRdb, only in-frame clones are kept and a portion is missing. The repertoire holds about 97,000 clones, with around 90% as singletons. This specimen was PBMCs, taken just under 460 days after intestinal transplant. The origin of the receptors is a human patient who received an intestinal transplant, so some T cells may come from the graft donor. Both conserved end residues are part of each CDR3. A D gene is named only where the DNA matches it firmly. Size is omitted from some rows. Given values are once, few, many or a class for expanded clones.

D gene: TRBD1
V gene: TRBV5-6
clone size: .
J gene: TRBJ2-7
CDR3 DNA: TGTGCCAGCAGACCAGGGGGCCTCAGCTCCTACGAGCAGTACTTC
CDR3 protein: CASRPGGLSSYEQYF

D gene: .
V gene: TRBV5-1
clone size: .
J gene: TRBJ2-3
CDR3 DNA: TGCGCCAGCAGCCCTCATTCCAGGGGAGATACGCAGTATTTT
CDR3 protein: CASSPHSRGDTQYF

D gene: TRBD1
V gene: TRBV6-1
clone size: once
J gene: TRBJ1-2
CDR3 DNA: TGTGCCAGCAGTGAGGACGACAGGGGTGGTGGCTACACCTTC
CDR3 protein: CASSEDDRGGGYTF

D gene: .
V gene: TRBV11-2
clone size: .
J gene: TRBJ2-4
CDR3 DNA: TGTGCCAGCAGCTTATACGGACTGCCCAAAGACATTCAGTACTTC
CDR3 protein: CASSLYGLPKDIQYF

D gene: TRBD1
V gene: TRBV10-3
clone size: .
J gene: TRBJ1-4
CDR3 DNA: TGTGCCATCAGTGAGAAAGGGACAGACCATAATGAAAAACTGTTTTTT
CDR3 protein: CAISEKGTDHNEKLFF

D gene: .
V gene: TRBV5-1
clone size: .
J gene: TRBJ1-2
CDR3 DNA: TGCGCCAGCAGCTACGGGCCTCAGGGCCGCTATGGCTACACCTTC
CDR3 protein: CASSYGPQGRYGYTF

D gene: TRBD2
V gene: TRBV6-5
clone size: .
J gene: TRBJ2-7
CDR3 DNA: TGTGCCAGCAGTTATATTAGCGGGGGATACTACGAGCAGTACTTC
CDR3 protein: CASSYISGGYYEQYF

D gene: .
V gene: TRBV6-6
clone size: .
J gene: TRBJ1-3
CDR3 DNA: TGTGCCAGCAGTGGCTCAGGGGTGGGGGGAAACACCATATATTTT
CDR3 protein: CASSGSGVGGNTIYF

D gene: .
V gene: TRBV2
clone size: .
J gene: TRBJ2-3
CDR3 DNA: TGTGCCAGCAGTGAGGGTGCGGGGCGTAGCACAGATACGCAGTATTTT
CDR3 protein: CASSEGAGRSTDTQYF

D gene: TRBD2
V gene: TRBV14
clone size: .
J gene: TRBJ2-3
CDR3 DNA: TGTGCCAGCAGCCCCGATAGACTAGCAGGACGTAGCCCAGATACGCAGTATTTT
CDR3 protein: CASSPDRLAGRSPDTQYF

D gene: TRBD2
V gene: TRBV29-1
clone size: .
J gene: TRBJ2-7
CDR3 DNA: TGCAGCGTTGGGGAGGGGTACGAGCAGTACTTC
CDR3 protein: CSVGEGYEQYF

D gene: TRBD1
V gene: TRBV5-4
clone size: .
J gene: TRBJ2-5
CDR3 DNA: TGTGCCAGCAGCTTGGGGGGACAGGGCTGGGAGACCCAGTACTTC
CDR3 protein: CASSLGGQGWETQYF

D gene: TRBD2
V gene: TRBV5-1
clone size: .
J gene: TRBJ2-5
CDR3 DNA: TGCGCCAGCAGCGGATTAGCGGGGGGCAATAAAGAGACCCAGTACTTC
CDR3 protein: CASSGLAGGNKETQYF

D gene: .
V gene: TRBV5-1
clone size: .
J gene: TRBJ1-1
CDR3 DNA: TGCGCCAGCAGCTTGGCGGTGAACACTGAAGCTTTCTTT
CDR3 protein: CASSLAVNTEAFF

D gene: .
V gene: TRBV7-2
clone size: .
J gene: TRBJ2-7
CDR3 DNA: TGTGCCACCCTTAGGATGGGGCTTCTCTCCTACGAGCAGTACTTC
CDR3 protein: CATLRMGLLSYEQYF

D gene: TRBD1
V gene: TRBV5-1
clone size: .
J gene: TRBJ1-1
CDR3 DNA: TGCGCCAGCAGCTTGGCCCGACAGGGAGTGAACACTGAAGCTTTCTTT
CDR3 protein: CASSLARQGVNTEAFF

D gene: .
V gene: TRBV25-1
clone size: .
J gene: TRBJ1-4
CDR3 DNA: TGTGCCAGCAGTCGCCCAGGGTTTAATGAAAAACTGTTTTTT
CDR3 protein: CASSRPGFNEKLFF

D gene: TRBD1
V gene: TRBV23-1
clone size: .
J gene: TRBJ1-2
CDR3 DNA: TGCGCCAGCAGTCAATCGTTCGGCAGGGGGAATGGCTACACCTTC
CDR3 protein: CASSQSFGRGNGYTF

D gene: TRBD2
V gene: TRBV6-6
clone size: .
J gene: TRBJ2-7
CDR3 DNA: TGTGCCAGCAGTCTAGCGGGGGCCTCCTACGAGCAGTACTTC
CDR3 protein: CASSLAGASYEQYF

D gene: .
V gene: TRBV2
clone size: .
J gene: TRBJ2-7
CDR3 DNA: TGTGCCTACAGCACTGGGCGAACACTCACCTACGAGCAGTACTTC
CDR3 protein: CAYSTGRTLTYEQYF

D gene: .
V gene: TRBV27
clone size: .
J gene: TRBJ1-2
CDR3 DNA: TGTGCCAGCGGGGGGGGGTATGGCTACACCTTC
CDR3 protein: CASGGGYGYTF

D gene: TRBD1
V gene: TRBV7-8
clone size: .
J gene: TRBJ1-4
CDR3 DNA: TGTGCCAGCAGCTTAGTTGTCCGGACAGGGAATGAAAAACTGTTTTTT
CDR3 protein: CASSLVVRTGNEKLFF

D gene: .
V gene: TRBV19
clone size: once
J gene: TRBJ2-7
CDR3 DNA: TGTGCCAACTACAGGGAAAGGACCTACGAGCAGTACTTC
CDR3 protein: CANYRERTYEQYF

D gene: .
V gene: TRBV11-2
clone size: .
J gene: TRBJ2-7
CDR3 DNA: TGTGCCAGCAGCTCTGGGACGGCCTACGAGCAGTACTTC
CDR3 protein: CASSSGTAYEQYF

D gene: .
V gene: TRBV7-2
clone size: once
J gene: TRBJ2-3
CDR3 DNA: TGTGCCAGCGGTAACACAGATACGCAGTATTTT
CDR3 protein: CASGNTDTQYF

D gene: .
V gene: TRBV6-5
clone size: .
J gene: TRBJ2-7
CDR3 DNA: TGTGCCAGCAAACGAACTAGCTCGTCTTATTACGAGCAGTACTTC
CDR3 protein: CASKRTSSSYYEQYF

D gene: .
V gene: TRBV2
clone size: .
J gene: TRBJ2-7
CDR3 DNA: TGTGCCAGCGAGGGTGGAATCTACGAGCAGTACTTC
CDR3 protein: CASEGGIYEQYF

D gene: .
V gene: TRBV10-3
clone size: .
J gene: TRBJ1-1
CDR3 DNA: TGTGCCATCAGTAGGGGGACCGAAGGCAGGAACACTGAAGCTTTCTTT
CDR3 protein: CAISRGTEGRNTEAFF

D gene: TRBD1
V gene: TRBV4-1
clone size: .
J gene: TRBJ1-2
CDR3 DNA: TGCGCCAGCAGCCAAGGACAGGGGACATCCTATGGCTACACCTTC
CDR3 protein: CASSQGQGTSYGYTF

D gene: .
V gene: TRBV7-8
clone size: .
J gene: TRBJ1-1
CDR3 DNA: TGTGCCAGCAGCCTCACGAGCGTGATGAACACTGAAGCTTTCTTT
CDR3 protein: CASSLTSVMNTEAFF

D gene: .
V gene: TRBV6-5
clone size: .
J gene: TRBJ2-7
CDR3 DNA: TGTGCCAGCAGTGTCACAGTACAGTACGAGCAGTACTTC
CDR3 protein: CASSVTVQYEQYF

D gene: .
V gene: TRBV16
clone size: .
J gene: TRBJ2-7
CDR3 DNA: TGTGCCAGCTCCCTTACAGGAATGCCCTTCTTCTTC
CDR3 protein: CASSLTGMPFFF

D gene: .
V gene: TRBV6-5
clone size: .
J gene: TRBJ2-3
CDR3 DNA: TGTGCCAGCAGTTTCGGGGAGACGCAGTATTTT
CDR3 protein: CASSFGETQYF

D gene: .
V gene: TRBV6-1
clone size: .
J gene: TRBJ2-7
CDR3 DNA: TGTGCCAGCAGTGAACGGGGGCTAGACTACGAGCAGTACTTC
CDR3 protein: CASSERGLDYEQYF

D gene: .
V gene: TRBV5-1
clone size: .
J gene: TRBJ2-1
CDR3 DNA: TGCGCCAGCAGACCGCAGGGAGGTGAGCAGTTCTTC
CDR3 protein: CASRPQGGEQFF

D gene: .
V gene: TRBV11-1
clone size: .
J gene: TRBJ1-1
CDR3 DNA: TGTGCCAGCAGCTTAGACATCATGAACACTGAAGCTTTCTTT
CDR3 protein: CASSLDIMNTEAFF

D gene: .
V gene: TRBV5-1
clone size: .
J gene: TRBJ2-3
CDR3 DNA: TGCGCCAGCAGCTCCCCCGGGGCCCACACAGATACGCAGTATTTT
CDR3 protein: CASSSPGAHTDTQYF

D gene: .
V gene: TRBV19
clone size: .
J gene: TRBJ2-1
CDR3 DNA: TGTGCCAGTAGCTCCGGGACCTCGAACTACAATGAGCAGTTCTTC
CDR3 protein: CASSSGTSNYNEQFF

D gene: TRBD1
V gene: TRBV19
clone size: .
J gene: TRBJ1-2
CDR3 DNA: TGTGCCAGTAGTATAAAGGGGGCGGGCTATGGCTACACCTTC
CDR3 protein: CASSIKGAGYGYTF

D gene: .
V gene: TRBV11-3
clone size: few
J gene: TRBJ1-1
CDR3 DNA: TGTGCCAGCAGCCCAATGCGGGGTAAAGTTACTGAAGCTTTCTTT
CDR3 protein: CASSPMRGKVTEAFF

D gene: .
V gene: TRBV9
clone size: .
J gene: TRBJ2-2
CDR3 DNA: TGTGCCAGCAGCGTCTCGGGGGTGAACACCGGGGAGCTGTTTTTT
CDR3 protein: CASSVSGVNTGELFF

D gene: TRBD2
V gene: TRBV6-4
clone size: .
J gene: TRBJ2-1
CDR3 DNA: TGTGCCAGCAGCGCAGCTAGCGGCTCCTACAATGAGCAGTTCTTC
CDR3 protein: CASSAASGSYNEQFF

D gene: .
V gene: TRBV7-9
clone size: .
J gene: TRBJ1-2
CDR3 DNA: TGTGCCAGCAGCTTAAGGGGGGCCTATGGCTACACCTTC
CDR3 protein: CASSLRGAYGYTF

D gene: .
V gene: TRBV5-5
clone size: .
J gene: TRBJ2-6
CDR3 DNA: TGTGCCAGCAGCCCCGGGATCTCTGGGGCCAACGTCCTGACTTTC
CDR3 protein: CASSPGISGANVLTF

D gene: TRBD1
V gene: TRBV9
clone size: .
J gene: TRBJ2-1
CDR3 DNA: TGTGCCACCTCGTCCACAGGGGGTTCGTACAATGAGCAGTTCTTC
CDR3 protein: CATSSTGGSYNEQFF

D gene: .
V gene: TRBV11-2
clone size: .
J gene: TRBJ1-1
CDR3 DNA: TGTGCCAGCAGCCTGGGAGGGTTCGGCACTGAAGCTTTCTTT
CDR3 protein: CASSLGGFGTEAFF

D gene: TRBD1
V gene: TRBV5-6
clone size: .
J gene: TRBJ1-2
CDR3 DNA: TGTGCCAGCAGCTTGGGGGGAGACAGGGTGGGCTATGGCTACACCTTC
CDR3 protein: CASSLGGDRVGYGYTF

D gene: .
V gene: TRBV4-1
clone size: .
J gene: TRBJ2-4
CDR3 DNA: TGCGCCAGCAGCCAAGTCAAGCTAGCCAAAAACATTCAGTACTTC
CDR3 protein: CASSQVKLAKNIQYF

D gene: TRBD2
V gene: TRBV6-1
clone size: .
J gene: TRBJ2-7
CDR3 DNA: TGTGCCAGCAGTGGGGCTAGCGGGGGTTGGGGGGAGCAGTACTTC
CDR3 protein: CASSGASGGWGEQYF

D gene: TRBD1
V gene: TRBV7-3
clone size: .
J gene: TRBJ2-3
CDR3 DNA: TGTGCCAGCAGCCCACGGGGACAGGCCACGCAGTATTTT
CDR3 protein: CASSPRGQATQYF

D gene: .
V gene: TRBV2
clone size: .
J gene: TRBJ2-7
CDR3 DNA: TGTGCCAGCACCCTTTTGGGGAGCTCTCTCGAGCAGTACTTC
CDR3 protein: CASTLLGSSLEQYF